This T cell receptor (beta chain) is from a study of monozygotic twins with inflammatory bowel disease. This CDR3 has 11 amino acids. CDR1 ENHRY and CDR2 SYGVKD come from the germline V gene. TCRdb processed the 5' RACE reads again and assigns one entry to each CDR3 protein, with no DNA. Recorded for this sample: about 140,000 distinct CDR3 sequences. As regards this clonotype: Its antigen is unidentified.

Study-level points and caveats: Possibly because of limited power, concordant and discordant twins showed no difference in repertoire similarity. IBD patients had lower TCRbeta diversity (inverse Simpson) than healthy co-twins.

The V call is TRBV10-3, the J call TRBJ2-3. This clonotype was sampled from a human donor with ulcerative colitis or Crohn's disease, or a healthy co-twin of an affected twin (not recorded which). Sequencing was carried out using blood. The CDR3 is CAISDADTQYF.